This TCR beta chain was captured in a study of neurological immune-mediated disorders. The CDR3 extends over 15 amino acids. Per germline, CDR1 SGHDT and CDR2 YYEEEE. V lost 3 bases, J lost 1 base, and 14 bases lay in between. Over 180 million TCR-beta sequences from 15-18 subjects were obtained in each sequencing run. TCRdb reanalysed the 5' RACE reads using MiXCR and keeps one entry per CDR3 protein. The table lists roughly 56,000 distinct CDR3 sequences, more than 3% of them singletons, with roughly 6.6% in the top ten. This clonotype was observed at least ten times. This TCR derives from a woman aged 55-75 years with multiple sclerosis. The sequencing sample was made of PBMCs. The rearrangement links TRBV5-6 to TRBJ2-7; D uncertain. The CDR3 protein is CASSSFSAESYEQYF. The CDR3 region has the DNA TGTGCCAGCAGCTCTTTCTCGGCGGAGTCCTACGAGCAGTACTTC.